A single sample gave rise to the 13 T cell receptor beta chains below, sequenced in a study of naive and memory T cell subsets (dated by TCRdb to 2016 to 2017). What the study reported, not specific to this receptor: Naive repertoires, especially CD8, contained a few larger clonotypes, possibly memory cells re-expressing CD45RA.

These receptors lack a known antigen. Library preparation employed UMI-ligation and nested PCR. TCRdb shows the sequencer as Illumina MiSeq. An equimolar mix of two oligonucleotides covering both TRBC1 and TRBC2 was used as the beta constant-region primer. The ligated cDNA went through four rounds of PCR with nested alpha and beta constant-region primers together with the SP2 primer. In-frame beta chains were kept once TCRdb had trimmed the public reads at Q25 with fastp and called clones with MiXCR. Duplicate CDR3 protein sequences are folded into a single record with the most common DNA and genes. This sample comprises 130,000 to 150,000 distinct CDR3 sequences, over 20% of them detected only once. The ten biggest clones cover roughly 0.1% of the sample. The specimen sequenced was naive CD4+ T cells from blood. What the cell subset or site label conveys for this sample: naive T cells, CD45RA high CD27+. The receptors shown here come from a human donor in good health.

The chain carries TRBV11-1 and TRBJ2-1, with 10 bases aligning to TRBD2. V was pared by 2 bases and J by 7 bases, with 5 bases of the junction left unmatched. This CDR3 region has 15 residues. Germline CDR1 and CDR2: SGHAT and FQDESV (reference sequence). CDR3 residues: CASSLLAGVRNEQFF. The DNA for the CDR3 is TGTGCCAGCAGCTTACTAGCGGGAGTAAGGAATGAGCAGTTCTTC.

The table lists this clonotype with many counts. The chain couples TRBV28 to TRBJ2-3; D gene unclear. Trimming took 6 bases from V and 1 from J, leaving 5 bases between them. Germline V gives CDR1 MDHEN, CDR2 SYDVKM. The CDR3 contains 12 residues. The CDR3 spells CASSPRTDTQYF. The CDR3 DNA is TGTGCCAGCAGCCCTCGCACAGATACGCAGTATTTT.

This clonotype was seen at least ten times. The chain employs TRBV19 and TRBJ2-1, with D unclear. CDR1 is LNHDA and CDR2 is SQIVND in the germline V gene (reference sequence). The CDR3 loop spans 15 amino acids. V lost 3 bases and J lost 0, with 9 bases in between. CDR3 amino acids: CASSIGRDSYNEQFF. CDR3 nucleotides: TGTGCCAGTAGTATTGGCCGAGACTCCTACAATGAGCAGTTCTTC.

This clonotype was counted between two and nine times. CDR3 sequence (DNA): TGTGCCAGCTCACCCATGACAGCTGGGAGGGAGCAGTACTTC. Its translation: CASSPMTAGREQYF. The rearrangement links TRBV18 to TRBJ2-7; perhaps TRBD2 as D (6 bases). With 3 bases removed from V and 7 bases from J, the gap between germline ends came to 16 bases. Germline CDR1 reads KGHSH; CDR2 reads LQKENI. The CDR3 has 14 amino acids.

This clonotype showed up just a few times. The V and J genes are TRBV4-1 and TRBJ1-1; D remains ambiguous. Trimming shortened V by 3 bases and J by 8 bases, and 22 bases separated the two germline ends. CDR3 size: 16 residues. CDR1 is MGHRA and CDR2 is YSYEKL in the germline V gene. This CDR3 is CASSQYRELKKTEAFF. DNA for the CDR3: TGCGCCAGCAGCCAGTACCGGGAGCTAAAAAAGACAGAAGCTTTCTTT.

This sequence joins TRBV5-1 and TRBJ2-5; TRBD1 matches at 7 bases. In germline, CDR1 is SGHRS, CDR2 YFSETQ. The CDR3 is made up of 17 amino acids. V dropped 0 bases and J dropped 1; count of bases not matched to a gene: 9. DNA for the CDR3: TGCGCCAGCAGCTTGGGACAGGGTCTGTGGGTCCAAGAGACCCAGTACTTC. This encodes CASSLGQGLWVQETQYF.

The rearrangement joins TRBV11-3 to TRBJ2-5, with 11 bases identical to TRBD2. The germline gives CDR1 SGHNT, CDR2 YENEEA. This CDR3 spans 15 amino acids. The J segment lost 2 bases and the V segment lost 6 bases, leaving 5 bases of the junction unmatched. The chain's CDR3 is CASSTRLAGQETQYF. The CDR3 nucleotides read TGTGCCAGCAGTACCCGACTAGCGGGACAAGAGACCCAGTACTTC.

This clonotype was counted a single time. The chain carries TRBV24-1 and TRBJ1-5, with a tentative D call TRBD1 (5 bases). The CDR3 contains 14 residues. Per germline, CDR1 KGHDR and CDR2 SFDVKD. The V and J ends lost 4 bases and 6 bases respectively, with 12 bases between them. The CDR3 DNA sequence: TGTGCCACCAGTGAGTCGAACAGGCGTCAGCCCCAGCATTTT. This encodes CATSESNRRQPQHF.

This chain joins TRBV20-1 and TRBJ1-5; a possible D gene is TRBD1 (6 bases). V dropped 5 bases and J dropped 5 bases, with 10 bases sitting between them. The germline gives CDR1 DFQATT, CDR2 SNEGSKA (reference sequence). CDR3 length equals 12 residues. The CDR3 protein is CSAGGWDQPQHF. CDR3 sequence (DNA): TGCAGTGCTGGGGGCTGGGATCAGCCCCAGCATTTT.

This chain uses TRBV10-3 with TRBJ2-1; D gene unclear. Trimming removed 9 bases at V and 5 bases at J, with 14 bases between. This CDR3 has 13 amino acids. Germline CDR1 reads ENHRY; CDR2 reads SYGVKD. In DNA form, the CDR3 reads TGTGCCATAAATAGGCAGGCCGACAATGAGCAGTTCTTC. Its translation is CAINRQADNEQFF.

This sequence joins TRBV12-3 or TRBV12-4 and TRBJ2-5; the match to TRBD1 covers 7 bases. CDR3 length: 14 amino acids. With V trimmed by 5 bases and J by 5 bases, 8 bases remained unmatched. Here the CDR3 DNA reads TGTGCCAGCAGTCAAAGGGGGCTTCGGGAGACCCAGTACTTC. This encodes CASSQRGLRETQYF.

This clonotype was seen many times. The J gene is TRBJ1-2, the V gene TRBV5-1, with a tentative D call TRBD1 (5 bases). Germline-derived CDR1 and CDR2 are SGHRS and YFSETQ. Deletions cut 2 bases from V and 2 bases from J, with 7 bases between. The CDR3 extends over 13 amino acids. CDR3 DNA sequence: TGCGCCAGCAGCTTCGACAGCAACTATGGCTACACCTTC. Protein: CASSFDSNYGYTF. The complete variable domain, with remaining parts taken from reference TRBV5-1 and TRBJ1-2, reads KAGVTQTPRYLIKTRGQQVTLSCSPISGHRSVSWYQQTPGQGLQFLFEYFSETQRNKGNFPGRFSGRQFSNSRSEMNVSTLELGDSALYLCASSFDSNYGYTFGSGTRLTVV.

This clonotype has just a few counts. This chain uses TRBV6-2 or TRBV6-3 with TRBJ2-1; 13 positions match TRBD2. The CDR3 is 16 amino acids. Germline V gives CDR1 MNHEY, CDR2 SVGEGT. Unmatched junction bases numbered 9, after V lost 6 bases and J lost 7 bases. The CDR3 reads CASSRGLAGVWNEQFF. CDR3 DNA sequence: TGTGCCAGCAGCCGAGGACTAGCGGGAGTTTGGAATGAGCAGTTCTTC.